These 27 T cell receptor beta chains share one sample of origin, sequenced in a study of shared clonotypes between healthy human individuals. The repertoire was sequenced with immunoSEQ multiplex PCR; TCRdb's copy has only in-frame clones and lacks some. The sample yields approximately 640,000 clones, 90% seen once. Sequenced sample: memory CD8+ T cells from PBMCs. The subset: CD45RO+ cells pooled with CCR7-negative TemRA cells. The receptors shown here come from a man aged 18 to 35 in good health. Some clones in this sample may be carry-over from other donors' samples.

About this clone itself: Other DNA sequences in the same sample also yield this CDR3. The chain employs TRBV5-1 and TRBJ2-3; D remains ambiguous. CDR3 length: 14 amino acids. The germline CDR1 and CDR2 sequences are SGHRS and YFSETQ. V was shortened by 0 bases and J by 0 bases, with 5 bases between the two germline ends. In nucleotides, the CDR3 is TGCGCCAGCAGCTTGGCTGGCAGCACAGATACGCAGTATTTT. Translation gives CASSLAGSTDTQYF.

The J gene is TRBJ1-1, the V gene TRBV6-5, with TRBD1 matching over 7 bases. Germline CDR1 is MNHEY and CDR2 is SVGAGI. The CDR3 is made up of 13 amino acids. With 5 bases clipped from V and 4 bases from J, the junction kept 4 bases outside the gene matches. CDR3 protein: CASSPGGPTEAFF. The DNA for the CDR3 is TGTGCCAGCAGTCCAGGGGGACCCACTGAAGCTTTCTTT.

V is TRBV18 and J is TRBJ2-5, with 8 bases aligning to TRBD1. The CDR3 runs to 17 residues. Germline V gene sequence: CDR1 KGHSH, CDR2 LQKENI. After removal of 6 bases from V and 0 bases from J, the junction contained 12 bases not matched to a gene. The CDR3 DNA follows: TGTGCCAGCTCCGGGACAGGACATTGGCCGTACCAAGAGACCCAGTACTTC. Protein sequence: CASSGTGHWPYQETQYF.

The V gene is TRBV21-1, the J gene TRBJ1-4; TRBD1 is taken as the D call from the table, unchecked against the DNA. TRBV21-1 represents a pseudogene. CDR3 size: 12 residues. CDR3 coding DNA: TGTGCCAGCAGCAAAGTGGCTGAAAAACTGTTTTTT. Translated: CASSKVAEKLFF.

This chain joins TRBV7-9 and TRBJ1-1; 9 bases line up with TRBD1. The J segment lost 2 bases and the V segment lost 5 bases, leaving 9 bases of the junction unmatched. This CDR3 has 16 amino acids. In germline, CDR1 is SEHNR, CDR2 FQNEAQ (reference sequence). CDR3 loop: CASSRGTGRINTEAFF. CDR3 DNA sequence: TGTGCCAGCAGCCGCGGGACAGGGAGGATAAACACTGAAGCTTTCTTT.

The table lists this clone with many counts. The chain links TRBV7-3 to TRBJ2-1; no clear D. Between the trimmed V and J ends, which lost 2 bases and 10 bases, there was a span of 9 bases. In germline, CDR1 is SGHTA, CDR2 FQGTGA. This CDR3 spans 12 amino acids. This chain's CDR3 is CASSLGSREQFF. The CDR3 DNA is TGTGCCAGCAGCTTAGGGTCGCGAGAGCAGTTCTTC.

V usage is TRBV9 and J usage is TRBJ2-2; D may match TRBD1 or TRBD2 (6 bases each). This CDR3 contains 17 residues. Germline V CDR1 and CDR2: SGDLS, YYNGEE. Trimming took 1 base from V and 4 from J, leaving 17 bases between them. Written as DNA, the CDR3 is TGTGCCAGCAGCGTATCTGGGGGGCTAGCTATCACCGGGGAGCTGTTTTTT. Translation: CASSVSGGLAITGELFF.

The rearrangement links TRBV14 to TRBJ1-1, with D possibly TRBD1 on 6 matching bases. CDR3 length equals 17 residues. CDR1 and CDR2 from the germline V gene are SGHDN and FVKESK. Deletions cut 0 bases from V and 7 bases from J, with 21 bases between. The CDR3 DNA reads as TGTGCCAGCAGCCAAGATCGGGGAGGGAGGGGGTTAGGTGAAGCTTTCTTT. As protein: CASSQDRGGRGLGEAFF. The full variable domain, rest sourced from reference TRBV14 and TRBJ1-1, is EAGVTQFPSHSVIEKGQTVTLRCDPISGHDNLYWYRRVMGKEIKFLLHFVKESKQDESGMPNNRFLAERTGGTYSTLKVQPAELEDSGVYFCASSQDRGGRGLGEAFFGQGTRLTVV.

In its sample, this clone was seen a few times. This sequence joins TRBV7-2 and TRBJ1-1, with TRBD1 as a possible D gene (5 bases). The CDR3 spans 16 residues. Trimming took off 7 bases at V and 1 base at J, with 19 bases between the two ends. Germline V CDR1 and CDR2: SGHTA, FQGNSA. The CDR3 DNA is TGTGCCAGCAATCAACCTTTCGGGGGGTCGAACACTGAAGCTTTCTTT. It translates to CASNQPFGGSNTEAFF.

CDR3: CASSLTGGPGYNEQFF. As DNA, the CDR3 is TGTGCCAGCAGCTTAACTGGCGGTCCGGGATACAATGAGCAGTTCTTC. The chain carries TRBV7-8 and TRBJ2-1, with D possibly TRBD2 on 5 matching bases. With 2 bases removed from V and 4 bases from J, the gap between germline ends came to 15 bases. Germline values: CDR1 SGHVS, CDR2 FQNEAQ. This CDR3 spans 16 amino acids.

The chain recombines TRBV28 with TRBJ1-2, with TRBD1 identical over 7 bases. The trim removed 4 bases at V and 5 bases at J, leaving 16 bases unmatched. This CDR3 comprises 17 residues. Germline CDR1 MDHEN, CDR2 SYDVKM. This CDR3 reads CASSSRRGEGAWYGYTF. In DNA form, the CDR3 reads TGTGCCAGCAGTTCGCGCCGCGGGGAGGGGGCTTGGTATGGCTACACCTTC.

This clone occurred once. V is TRBV10-3 and J is TRBJ2-7, with 7 bases lining up with TRBD2. The V gene end was trimmed by 2 bases and the J gene end by 2 bases; junction bases not matched to a gene: 3. This CDR3 has 14 residues. Germline V CDR1 and CDR2: ENHRY, SYGVKD. CDR3 DNA sequence: TGTGCCATCAGTGAGCCGAGCGGGGCCTACGAGCAGTACTTC. This encodes CAISEPSGAYEQYF.

J is TRBJ1-2 and V is TRBV27; D remains unclear. V lost 3 bases to trimming and J lost 8 bases, with 13 bases between them. Germline V gene lookup returns CDR1 MNHEY and CDR2 SMNVEV (reference sequence). The CDR3 has 13 amino acids. In nucleotides, the CDR3 is TGTGCCAGCAGTTTTCTGCCAGCGGACGGCTACACCTTC. It is translated as CASSFLPADGYTF.

This chain connects TRBV29-1 to TRBJ1-4; a weak D match, TRBD1 (5 bases). Germline V gives CDR1 SQVTM, CDR2 ANQGSEA. With 6 bases removed from V and 8 bases from J, the gap between germline ends came to 10 bases. The CDR3 totals 11 residues. The DNA of the CDR3 is TGCAGCGTGCGGGGCGCGGAAAAACTGTTTTTT. Translating it yields CSVRGAEKLFF.

V and J are TRBV27 and TRBJ2-5, with 8 positions matching TRBD1. Germline-derived CDR1 and CDR2 are MNHEY and SMNVEV (reference sequence). CDR3 length equals 14 residues. J was trimmed by 6 bases and V by 7 bases; bases with no gene match: 10. This CDR3 reads CASTSRQGAKTQYF. The CDR3 nucleotides read TGTGCCAGCACCTCAAGGCAGGGGGCGAAGACCCAGTACTTC.

This clone was seen only once. V and J are TRBV5-6 and TRBJ2-2; D is unresolved. The germline V gene has CDR1 SGHDT and CDR2 YYEEEE. V was clipped by 2 bases and J by 0 bases, with 5 bases between them. The CDR3 runs to 14 residues. The DNA for the CDR3 is TGTGCCAGCAGCTTCGCGACGAACACCGGGGAGCTGTTTTTT. This encodes CASSFATNTGELFF.

In its sample, this clone was seen many times. This chain uses TRBV25-1 with TRBJ2-1; weak D call: TRBD1 (6 bases). This CDR3 has 16 amino acids. V was shortened by 3 bases and J by 3 bases, with 15 bases between the two germline ends. Germline V gene lookup returns CDR1 MGHDK and CDR2 SYGVNS. The CDR3 region has the DNA TGTGCCAGCAGTGATCTACAGGGTGACGGCTACAATGAGCAGTTCTTC. This codes for CASSDLQGDGYNEQFF. Complete variable domain (other parts from reference TRBV25-1 and TRBJ2-1): EADIYQTPRYLVIGTGKKITLECSQTMGHDKMYWYQQDPGMELHLIHYSYGVNSTEKGDLSSESTVSRIRTEHFPLTLESARPSHTSQYLCASSDLQGDGYNEQFFGPGTRLTVL.

The chain uses TRBV2 and TRBJ2-2, with TRBD2 matching 8 bases. CDR3 length: 17 residues. V trimming: 2 bases; J trimming: 4 bases; junction bases outside the gene matches: 9. Germline V CDR1 and CDR2: SNHLY, FYNNEI. CDR3 coding DNA: TGTGCCAGCAGTGAACGAAGCGGGAGTAGTGGCACCGGGGAGCTGTTTTTT. Residues: CASSERSGSSGTGELFF. The complete variable domain, with remaining parts taken from reference TRBV2 and TRBJ2-2, reads EPEVTQTPSHQVTQMGQEVILRCVPISNHLYFYWYRQILGQKVEFLVSFYNNEISEKSEIFDDQFSVERPDGSNFTLKIRSTKLEDSAMYFCASSERSGSSGTGELFFGEGSRLTVL.

The V gene is TRBV14, the J gene TRBJ2-6, with D possibly being TRBD1 (6 bases). Germline V gene lookup returns CDR1 SGHDN and CDR2 FVKESK. The CDR3 runs 18 residues. Trimming pared 2 bases from V and 1 base from J, leaving 15 bases between. CDR3 sequence reads: CASSQLQGPFSGANVLTF. DNA for the CDR3: TGTGCCAGCAGCCAACTACAGGGCCCCTTTTCTGGGGCCAACGTCCTGACTTTC. The variable domain in full, with the rest retrieved from reference TRBV14 and TRBJ2-6, is EAGVTQFPSHSVIEKGQTVTLRCDPISGHDNLYWYRRVMGKEIKFLLHFVKESKQDESGMPNNRFLAERTGGTYSTLKVQPAELEDSGVYFCASSQLQGPFSGANVLTFGAGSRLTVL.

The chain combines TRBV28 with TRBJ2-3; a possible D gene is TRBD2 (6 bases). Trimming removed 5 bases from V and 4 bases from J, with 10 bases in between. The length of the CDR3 is 13 residues. Germline values: CDR1 MDHEN, CDR2 SYDVKM. The CDR3: CASSPRGSDTQYF. Here the CDR3 DNA reads TGTGCCAGCAGTCCCCGGGGGTCAGATACGCAGTATTTT.

The gene calls are TRBV6-5 and TRBJ2-5, with 10 bases matching TRBD2. The CDR3 has 12 amino acids. V lost 8 bases, J lost 14 bases, and 11 bases stayed unmatched. Germline CDR1 is MNHEY and CDR2 is SVGAGI. Here the CDR3 DNA reads TGTGCCAGCTGTGAGCTAGCGGGAGTAGATTACTTC. Translation gives CASCELAGVDYF.

The chain carries TRBV7-3 and TRBJ2-6; the D is unclear. The CDR3 totals 16 residues. V was pared by 4 bases and J by 1 base, with 11 bases between. The germline gives CDR1 SGHTA, CDR2 FQGTGA. The CDR3 DNA reads as TGTGCCAGCAGCTCACCTTTGGCATCTGGGGCCAACGTCCTGACTTTC. Translating it yields CASSSPLASGANVLTF.

This chain links TRBV27 with TRBJ2-2; 10 bases are a match to TRBD1. Germline CDR1 reads MNHEY; CDR2 reads SMNVEV (reference sequence). This CDR3 spans 18 amino acids. V lost 5 bases and J lost 4; bases outside the gene matches: 13. The CDR3 here is CASSPPGGTGVFTGELFF. The CDR3 nucleotides read TGTGCCAGCAGTCCTCCTGGGGGGACAGGGGTTTTCACCGGGGAGCTGTTTTTT.

The J gene is TRBJ1-5, the V gene TRBV27; no reliable D call. Germline lookup yields CDR1 MNHEY and CDR2 SMNVEV (reference sequence). Trimming removed 0 bases from V and 4 bases from J, with 10 bases in between. This CDR3 comprises 15 residues. The CDR3 region has the DNA TGTGCCAGCAGTTTATCAGGAGGGCCGAATCAGCCCCAGCATTTT. It codes for CASSLSGGPNQPQHF.

J is TRBJ2-1 and V is TRBV4-2, with 8 bases aligning to TRBD2. The CDR3 consists of 17 residues. Germline CDR1 LGHNA, CDR2 YNFKEQ. V was pared by 0 bases and J by 7 bases, with 11 bases of the junction left unmatched. For the CDR3, the DNA is TGTGCCAGCAGCCAAGATCGAAGTAGCGGGACTCGGAATGAGCAGTTCTTC. This codes for CASSQDRSSGTRNEQFF.

The chain couples TRBV29-1 to TRBJ2-2; perhaps TRBD1 as D (5 bases). CDR1 SQVTM and CDR2 ANQGSEA come from the germline V gene. This CDR3 is 15 amino acids long. V was clipped by 7 bases and J by 1 base, with 16 bases between them. The DNA for the CDR3 is TGCAGCGCCAGAGACAGAGAACTGAACACCGGGGAGCTGTTTTTT. This encodes CSARDRELNTGELFF.

The chain links TRBV14 to TRBJ1-2; a possible D gene is TRBD1 (5 bases). The ends were cut back, 4 bases at V and 4 bases at J, with 10 bases in the middle. In germline, CDR1 is SGHDN, CDR2 FVKESK. The CDR3 spans 13 residues. In nucleotides, the CDR3 is TGTGCCAGCAGCCTCGGGACGGCCTATGGCTACACCTTC. It codes for CASSLGTAYGYTF.